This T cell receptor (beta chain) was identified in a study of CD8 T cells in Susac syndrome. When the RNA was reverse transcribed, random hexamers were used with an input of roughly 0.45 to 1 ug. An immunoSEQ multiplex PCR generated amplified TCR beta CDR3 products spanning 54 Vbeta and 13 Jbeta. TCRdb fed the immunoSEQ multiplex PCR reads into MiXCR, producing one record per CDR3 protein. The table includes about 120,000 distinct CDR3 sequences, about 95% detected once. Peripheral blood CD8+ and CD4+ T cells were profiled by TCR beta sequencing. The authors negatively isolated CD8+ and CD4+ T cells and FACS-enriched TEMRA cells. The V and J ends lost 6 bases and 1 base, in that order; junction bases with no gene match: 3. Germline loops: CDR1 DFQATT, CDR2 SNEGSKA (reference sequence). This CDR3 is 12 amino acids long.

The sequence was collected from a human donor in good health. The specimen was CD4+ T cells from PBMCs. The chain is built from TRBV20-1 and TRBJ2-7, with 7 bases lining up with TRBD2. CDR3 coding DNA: TGCAGTGCCGCCGGGGGGTCCTACGAGCAGTACTTC. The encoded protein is CSAAGGSYEQYF.